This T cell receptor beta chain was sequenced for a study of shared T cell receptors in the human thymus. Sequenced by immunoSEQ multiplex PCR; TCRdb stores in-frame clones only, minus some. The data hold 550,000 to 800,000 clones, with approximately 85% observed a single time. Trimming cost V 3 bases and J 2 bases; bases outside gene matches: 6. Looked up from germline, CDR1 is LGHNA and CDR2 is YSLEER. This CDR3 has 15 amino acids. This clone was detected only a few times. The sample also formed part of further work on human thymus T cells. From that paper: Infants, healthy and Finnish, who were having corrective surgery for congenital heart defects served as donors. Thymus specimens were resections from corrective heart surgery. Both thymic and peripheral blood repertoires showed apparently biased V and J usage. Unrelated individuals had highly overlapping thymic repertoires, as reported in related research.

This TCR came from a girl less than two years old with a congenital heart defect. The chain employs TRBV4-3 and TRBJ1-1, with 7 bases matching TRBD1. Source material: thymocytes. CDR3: CASSHRRQGNTEAFF. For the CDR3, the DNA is TGCGCCAGCAGCCATCGTCGACAGGGCAACACTGAAGCTTTCTTT.